This T cell receptor (beta chain) was captured in a study of blood T cell repertoires in COVID-19. Study-level background: The study drew acute and convalescent COVID-19 samples from the United States, Italy and Spain.

In the authors' methods: Scientists estimated how many nucleated cells there were by amplifying reference gene primers. The assay was immunoSEQ multiplex PCR, and TCRdb's table has in-frame clones only and misses some. V, J and clone size are those of that table, while D and trimming were read from the DNA. The sample consists of about 85,000 clones, approximately 80% of them appearing once. This CDR3 contains 12 residues. Trimming pared 1 base from V and 4 bases from J, leaving 5 bases between. Germline assignment: CDR1 SGHNT and CDR2 YYREEE (reference sequence). The receptor's source is a man aged 70 or older with acute or convalescent COVID-19. The rearrangement links TRBV5-4 to TRBJ1-1; D gene unclear. The sample taken for sequencing was peripheral blood. The CDR3 loop is CASSLRGTEAFF. The CDR3 region has the DNA TGTGCCAGCAGCTTGCGAGGCACTGAAGCTTTCTTT.